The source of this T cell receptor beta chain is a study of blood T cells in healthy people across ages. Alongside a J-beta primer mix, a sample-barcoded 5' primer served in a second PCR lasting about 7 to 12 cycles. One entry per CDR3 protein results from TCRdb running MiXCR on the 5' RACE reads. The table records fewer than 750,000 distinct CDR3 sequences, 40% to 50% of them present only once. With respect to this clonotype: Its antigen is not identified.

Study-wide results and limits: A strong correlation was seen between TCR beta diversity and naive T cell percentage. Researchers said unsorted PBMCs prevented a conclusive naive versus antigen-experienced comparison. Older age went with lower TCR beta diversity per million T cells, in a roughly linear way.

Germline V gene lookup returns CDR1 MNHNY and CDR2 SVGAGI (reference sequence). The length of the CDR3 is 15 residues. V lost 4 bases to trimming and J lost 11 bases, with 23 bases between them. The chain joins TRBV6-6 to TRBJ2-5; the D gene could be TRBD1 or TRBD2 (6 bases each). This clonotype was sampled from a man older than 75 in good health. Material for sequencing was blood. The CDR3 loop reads CASSFNMGARGEQYF. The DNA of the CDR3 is TGTGCCAGCAGTTTCAATATGGGGGCGCGGGGTGAGCAGTACTTC.